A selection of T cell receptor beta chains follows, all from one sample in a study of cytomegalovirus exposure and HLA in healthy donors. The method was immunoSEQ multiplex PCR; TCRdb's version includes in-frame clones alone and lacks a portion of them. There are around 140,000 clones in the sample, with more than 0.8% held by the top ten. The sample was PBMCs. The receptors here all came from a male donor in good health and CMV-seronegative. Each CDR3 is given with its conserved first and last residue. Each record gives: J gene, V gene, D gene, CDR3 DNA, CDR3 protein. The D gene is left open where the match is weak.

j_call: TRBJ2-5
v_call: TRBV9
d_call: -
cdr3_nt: TGTGCCAGCAGCCCTAAGATATTCCAAGAGACCCAGTACTTC
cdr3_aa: CASSPKIFQETQYF

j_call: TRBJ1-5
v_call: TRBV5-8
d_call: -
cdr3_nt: TGTGCCAGCAGATTTAGGGAGGGGGGTAAGGTTCAGCCCCAGCATTTT
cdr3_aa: CASRFREGGKVQPQHF

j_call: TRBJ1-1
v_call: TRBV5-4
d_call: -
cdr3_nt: TGTGCCAGCAGCCCCTTAGGAAGACCGGCGGACACTGAAGCTTTCTTT
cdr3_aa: CASSPLGRPADTEAFF

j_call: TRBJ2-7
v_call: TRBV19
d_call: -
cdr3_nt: TGTGCCAGTAGTATATCTCGGGACACTTCCTACGAGCAGTACTTC
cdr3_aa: CASSISRDTSYEQYF

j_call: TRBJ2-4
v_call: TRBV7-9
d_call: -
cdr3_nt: TGTGCCAGCAGCTTAGCTCACGGGGGCATTCAGTACTTC
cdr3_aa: CASSLAHGGIQYF

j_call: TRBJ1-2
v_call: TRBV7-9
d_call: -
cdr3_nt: TGTGCCAGCAGCTTAGCGGGGGGCTATGGCTACACCTTC
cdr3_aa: CASSLAGGYGYTF

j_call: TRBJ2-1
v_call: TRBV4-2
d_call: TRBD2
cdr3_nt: TGTGCCAGCAGCCATAGCGGGGGCGGATCCTACAATGAGCAGTTCTTC
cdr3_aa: CASSHSGGGSYNEQFF

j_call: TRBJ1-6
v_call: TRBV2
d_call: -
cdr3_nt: TGTGCCAGTCGGGACAATAATTCACCCCTCCACTTT
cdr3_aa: CASRDNNSPLHF

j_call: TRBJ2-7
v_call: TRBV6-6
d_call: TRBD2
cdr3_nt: TGTGCCAGCGCTACTAGCGACGCCTACGAGCAGTACTTC
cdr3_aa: CASATSDAYEQYF

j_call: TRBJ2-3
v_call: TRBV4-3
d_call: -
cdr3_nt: TGCGCCAGCAGCCAAGATCGGTCGGGGAGCACAGATACGCAGTATTTT
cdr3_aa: CASSQDRSGSTDTQYF

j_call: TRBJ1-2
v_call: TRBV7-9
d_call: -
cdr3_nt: TGTGCCAGCAGCTTAGGGACTATTGGCTACACCTTC
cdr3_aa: CASSLGTIGYTF

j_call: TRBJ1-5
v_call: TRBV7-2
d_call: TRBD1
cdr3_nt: TGTGCCAGCAGCTTAGGAGGGACAGTAAATCAGCCCCAGCATTTT
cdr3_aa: CASSLGGTVNQPQHF

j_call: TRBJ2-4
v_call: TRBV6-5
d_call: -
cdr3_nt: TGTGCCAGCAGGGGCCCGGCTCAAGAAAACATTCAGTACTTC
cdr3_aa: CASRGPAQENIQYF

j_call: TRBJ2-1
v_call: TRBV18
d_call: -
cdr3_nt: TGTGCCAGCTCACCACTCCCGGGGGTCTCCTACAATGAGCAGTTCTTC
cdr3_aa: CASSPLPGVSYNEQFF

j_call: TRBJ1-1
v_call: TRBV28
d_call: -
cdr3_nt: TGTGCCATACAAAAGGCAGCGTCACTTAAAGCTTTCTTT
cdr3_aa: CAIQKAASLKAFF

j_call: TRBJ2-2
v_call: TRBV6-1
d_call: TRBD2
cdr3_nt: TGTGCCACACACCCGGGAGGAAACACCGGGGAGCTGTTTTTT
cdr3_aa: CATHPGGNTGELFF

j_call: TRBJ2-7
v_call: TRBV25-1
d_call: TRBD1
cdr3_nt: TGTGCCAGCAGAGACAGGGGGTCATACGAGCAGTACTTC
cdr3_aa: CASRDRGSYEQYF

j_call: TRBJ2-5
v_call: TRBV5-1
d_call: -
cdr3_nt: TGCGCCAGCAGCCTCGTGGCAGGGGCTACAGAGACCCAGTACTTC
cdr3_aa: CASSLVAGATETQYF

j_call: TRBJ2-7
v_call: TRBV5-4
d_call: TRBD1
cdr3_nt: TGTGCCAGCAGCTGGCCAGGGGGATACGAGCAGTACTTC
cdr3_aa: CASSWPGGYEQYF

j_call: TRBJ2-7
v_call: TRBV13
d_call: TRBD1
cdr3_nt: TGTGCCAGCAGTTACAAACAACAGGGGGCTTGGGACGAGCAGTACTTC
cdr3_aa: CASSYKQQGAWDEQYF

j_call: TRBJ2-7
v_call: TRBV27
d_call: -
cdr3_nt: TGTGCCAGCAGTTACAGGCTCTCCTACGAGCAGTACTTC
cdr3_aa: CASSYRLSYEQYF

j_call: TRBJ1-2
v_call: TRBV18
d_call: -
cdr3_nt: TGTGCCAGCTCAAGCCAGGGTTCTAACTATGGCTACACCTTC
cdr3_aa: CASSSQGSNYGYTF

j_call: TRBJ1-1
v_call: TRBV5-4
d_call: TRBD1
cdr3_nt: TGTGCCAGCAGCTTGCCGGGACAGGGGGACACTGAAGCTTTCTTT
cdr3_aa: CASSLPGQGDTEAFF

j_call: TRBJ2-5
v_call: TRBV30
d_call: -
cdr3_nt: TGTGCCTGGAGTAGAAAGGGGCGAGAGACCCAGTACTTC
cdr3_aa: CAWSRKGRETQYF

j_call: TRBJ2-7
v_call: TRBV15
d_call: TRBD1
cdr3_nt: TGTGCCACCAGCAGAGAAGGACAGGTGATGTACGAGCAGTACTTC
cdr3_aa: CATSREGQVMYEQYF

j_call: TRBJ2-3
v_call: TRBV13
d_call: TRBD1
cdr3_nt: TGTGCCAGCAGCTCGACAGGGGGCGAGAGCACAGATACGCAGTATTTT
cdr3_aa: CASSSTGGESTDTQYF

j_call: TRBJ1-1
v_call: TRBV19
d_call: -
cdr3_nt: TGTGCCAGTAGTATAGGACAGGAGAACACTGAAGCTTTCTTT
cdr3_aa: CASSIGQENTEAFF

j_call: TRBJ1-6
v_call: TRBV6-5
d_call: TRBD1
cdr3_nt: TGTGCCAGCAGCCTGCGACAGGGGCTAAATTCACCCCTCCACTTT
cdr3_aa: CASSLRQGLNSPLHF

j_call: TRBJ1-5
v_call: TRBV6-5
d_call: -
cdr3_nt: TGTGCCAGCAGCCCAGGGGAACCCAGCAATCAGCCCCAGCATTTT
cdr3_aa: CASSPGEPSNQPQHF

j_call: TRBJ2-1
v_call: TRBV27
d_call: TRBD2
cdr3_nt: TGTGCCAGCAGTTGGGCGCTAGCGGGGGGGAATGAGCAGTTCTTC
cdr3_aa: CASSWALAGGNEQFF

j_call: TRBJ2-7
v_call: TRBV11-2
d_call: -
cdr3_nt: TGTGCCAGCAGCTTAATGCGGGCGGTGGCCTACGAGCAGTACTTC
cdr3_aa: CASSLMRAVAYEQYF

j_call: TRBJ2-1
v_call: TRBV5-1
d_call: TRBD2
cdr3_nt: TGCGCCAGCAGCGGTCGTGAAGGGACTAGCGGGAGAGGTAATGAGCAGTTCTTC
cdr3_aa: CASSGREGTSGRGNEQFF

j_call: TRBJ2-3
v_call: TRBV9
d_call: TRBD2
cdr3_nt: TGTGCCAGCAGCGTATTAGGACTAGCGGGGGGCACAGATACGCAGTATTTT
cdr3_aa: CASSVLGLAGGTDTQYF

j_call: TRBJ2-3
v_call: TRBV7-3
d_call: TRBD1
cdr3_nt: TGTGCCAGCACCCCGACAGGGACCACAGATACGCAGTATTTT
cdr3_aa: CASTPTGTTDTQYF

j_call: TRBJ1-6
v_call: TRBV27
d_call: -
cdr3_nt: TGTGCCAGCAGTTTTGTACTTCCCGAGGGACCCCTCCACTTT
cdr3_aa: CASSFVLPEGPLHF

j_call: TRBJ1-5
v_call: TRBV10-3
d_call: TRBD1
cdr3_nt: TGTGCCATCAGTCCCACAGGGGGCGATCAGCCCCAGCATTTT
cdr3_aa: CAISPTGGDQPQHF

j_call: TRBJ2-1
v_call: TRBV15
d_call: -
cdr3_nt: TGTGCCACCAGCAGGCCCTTCCGTCGACAGCGATACAATGAGCAGTTCTTC
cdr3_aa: CATSRPFRRQRYNEQFF